Listed here are 8 T cell receptor beta chains from one sample, sequenced in a study of blood T cell repertoires in COVID-19. Using immunoSEQ multiplex PCR, the repertoire was profiled, and TCRdb retains in-frame clones only, with some absent. The table shows roughly 200,000 clones, with around 89% occurring only once. Sequencing input: PBMCs or T cells enriched from blood (not recorded which). The receptor source for this set is a woman in her twenties or thirties who had recovered from COVID-19.

The sample holds many counts of this clone. The gene calls are TRBV6-4 and TRBJ2-1; D may be TRBD1 (6 bases). CDR3 size: 14 residues. Germline lookup yields CDR1 MRHNA and CDR2 SNTAGT. V dropped 3 bases and J dropped 7 bases, with 13 bases sitting between them. This chain's CDR3 is CASSEGAEGNEQFF. CDR3 bases: TGTGCCAGCAGTGAGGGGGCCGAAGGGAATGAGCAGTTCTTC.

This chain connects TRBV19 to TRBJ2-5, with 7 bases matching TRBD1. Germline V CDR1 and CDR2: LNHDA, SQIVND (reference sequence). The V gene end was trimmed by 4 bases and the J gene end by 1 base; junction bases not matched to a gene: 9. CDR3 length: 16 amino acids. CDR3: CASSTATGYVQETQYF. CDR3 nucleotides: TGTGCCAGTAGTACGGCGACAGGGTATGTCCAAGAGACCCAGTACTTC.

The V gene is TRBV5-1, the J gene TRBJ2-7; 7 bases fit TRBD1. The trim removed 4 bases at V and 2 bases at J, leaving 9 bases unmatched. The CDR3 covers 15 residues. The germline V gene encodes CDR1 SGHRS and CDR2 YFSETQ. DNA for the CDR3: TGCGCCAGCAGCGAAACAGGGGCTAGCACCTACGAGCAGTACTTC. This translates into CASSETGASTYEQYF.

This clone was counted a single time. The V and J genes are TRBV11-2 and TRBJ1-1; 9 nucleotides align to TRBD1. The CDR3 has 16 residues. In germline, CDR1 is SGHAT, CDR2 FQNNGV. J lost 5 bases, V lost 0 bases, and 7 bases had no gene match. CDR3 region: CASSLDRGTGRTEAFF. In nucleotides, the CDR3 is TGTGCCAGCAGCTTAGATCGAGGGACAGGGAGGACTGAAGCTTTCTTT.

The gene calls are TRBV27 and TRBJ1-1, with 7 bases fitting TRBD1. The CDR3 totals 14 residues. Germline lookup yields CDR1 MNHEY and CDR2 SMNVEV (reference sequence). V shed 5 bases and J 7 bases; nucleotides not matched to a gene: 10. The CDR3 sequence: CASSTWTGRGEAFF. The CDR3 DNA is TGTGCCAGCAGTACCTGGACAGGAAGGGGTGAAGCTTTCTTT.

The genes are TRBV19 and TRBJ2-1; TRBD2 matches 9 bases. V lost 6 bases, J lost 0 bases, and 6 bases stayed unmatched. Germline CDR1 and CDR2: LNHDA and SQIVND (reference sequence). The length of the CDR3 is 16 residues. CDR3 amino acids: CASSVLAGSSYNEQFF. CDR3 sequence (DNA): TGTGCCAGTAGCGTCCTAGCGGGGAGCTCCTACAATGAGCAGTTCTTC.

V and J are TRBV28 and TRBJ1-6; D is possibly TRBD1 (5 bases). Trimming removed 2 bases from V and 1 base from J, with 12 bases in between. The CDR3 covers 17 residues. Germline-derived CDR1 and CDR2 are MDHEN and SYDVKM. The CDR3 region has the DNA TGTGCCAGCAGTTTAGTTCAGGGCGGTTCCTATAATTCACCCCTCCACTTT. Its translation is CASSLVQGGSYNSPLHF.

The V gene is TRBV11-3, the J gene TRBJ2-7, with 10 bases matching TRBD2. CDR1 SGHNT and CDR2 YENEEA come from the germline V gene. This CDR3 has 16 amino acids. V was pared by 0 bases and J by 1 base, with 3 bases of the junction left unmatched. In nucleotides, the CDR3 is TGTGCCAGCAGCTTAGAATCTAGCGGGGGATCCTACGAGCAGTACTTC. It translates to CASSLESSGGSYEQYF.